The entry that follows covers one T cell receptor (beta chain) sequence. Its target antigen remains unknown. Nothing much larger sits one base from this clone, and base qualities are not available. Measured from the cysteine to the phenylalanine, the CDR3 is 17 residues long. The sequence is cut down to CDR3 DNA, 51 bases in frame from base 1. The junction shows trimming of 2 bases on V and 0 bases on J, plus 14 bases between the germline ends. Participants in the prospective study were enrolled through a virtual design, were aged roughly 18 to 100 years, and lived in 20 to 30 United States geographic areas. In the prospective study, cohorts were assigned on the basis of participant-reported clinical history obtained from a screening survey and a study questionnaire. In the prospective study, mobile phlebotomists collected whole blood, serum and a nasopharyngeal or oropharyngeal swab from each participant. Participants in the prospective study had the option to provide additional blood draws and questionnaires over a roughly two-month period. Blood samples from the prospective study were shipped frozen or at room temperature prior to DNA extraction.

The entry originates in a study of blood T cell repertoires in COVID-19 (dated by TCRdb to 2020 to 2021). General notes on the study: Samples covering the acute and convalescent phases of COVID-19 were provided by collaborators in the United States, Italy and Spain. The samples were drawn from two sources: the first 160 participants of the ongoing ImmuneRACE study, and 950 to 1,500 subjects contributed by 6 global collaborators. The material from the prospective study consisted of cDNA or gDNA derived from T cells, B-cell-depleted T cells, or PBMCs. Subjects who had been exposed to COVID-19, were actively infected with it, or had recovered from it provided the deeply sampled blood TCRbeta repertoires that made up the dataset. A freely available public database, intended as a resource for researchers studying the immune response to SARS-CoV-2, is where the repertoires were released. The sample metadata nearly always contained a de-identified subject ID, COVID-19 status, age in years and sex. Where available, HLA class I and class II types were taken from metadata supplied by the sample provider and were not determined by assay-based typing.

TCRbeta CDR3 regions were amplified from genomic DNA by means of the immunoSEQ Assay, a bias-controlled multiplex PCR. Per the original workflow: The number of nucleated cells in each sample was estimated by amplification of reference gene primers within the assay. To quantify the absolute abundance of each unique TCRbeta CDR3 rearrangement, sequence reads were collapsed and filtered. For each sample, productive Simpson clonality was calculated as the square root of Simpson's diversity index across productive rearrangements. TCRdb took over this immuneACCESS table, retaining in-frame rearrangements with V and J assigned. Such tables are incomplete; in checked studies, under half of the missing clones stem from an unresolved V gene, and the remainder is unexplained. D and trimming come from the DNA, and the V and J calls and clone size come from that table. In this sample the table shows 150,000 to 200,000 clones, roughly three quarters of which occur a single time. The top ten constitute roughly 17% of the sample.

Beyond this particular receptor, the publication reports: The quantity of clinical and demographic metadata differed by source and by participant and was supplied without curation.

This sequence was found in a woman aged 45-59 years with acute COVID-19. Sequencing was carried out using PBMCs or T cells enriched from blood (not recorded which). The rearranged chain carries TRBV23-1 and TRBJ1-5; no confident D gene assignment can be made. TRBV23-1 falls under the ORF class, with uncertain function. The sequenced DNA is TGCGCCAGCAGTCAACGGGTCGGCAGCTATAGCAATCAGCCCCAGCATTTT. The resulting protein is CASSQRVGSYSNQPQHF.